A selection of T cell receptor beta chains follows, all from one sample in a study of CD8 T cells in ankylosing spondylitis. TCRdb re-called the 5' RACE reads with MiXCR, one entry per CDR3 protein. The table lists 200,000 or so distinct CDR3 sequences, about an eighth of them singletons. Sample: blood, either unsorted or a sorted T cell fraction (not recorded which). The receptor source for this set is a female donor with ankylosing spondylitis or in good health (not recorded which). Both conserved end residues are part of each CDR3. Fields, in order: V gene, J gene, CDR3 protein.

TRBV20-1	TRBJ2-5	CSAGSGRGSETQYF
TRBV7-9	TRBJ1-5	CASSSRTEPNQPQHF
TRBV7-7	TRBJ2-2	CASSPKGTGELFF
TRBV7-2	TRBJ2-4	CASSLDGGLGNIQYF
TRBV4-2	TRBJ1-5	CASSQGSGGGVSNQPQHF
TRBV7-2	TRBJ1-5	CASSLGSSKPQHF
TRBV6-1	TRBJ2-2	CASLLAGGTGELFF
TRBV5-5	TRBJ2-3	CASTRDGTSGSLDTQYF
TRBV9	TRBJ1-1	CASSPRGGNTEAFF
TRBV24-1	TRBJ2-5	CATRGPLQETQYF
TRBV19	TRBJ1-1	CASRRRQADTEAFF
TRBV6-7	TRBJ2-3	CASSRGQGETDTQYF
TRBV20-1	TRBJ2-7	CSARGGRSSYEQYF
TRBV6-4	TRBJ1-5	CASSTGPNQPQHF
TRBV11-2	TRBJ2-1	CASSLDRLNEQFF
TRBV11-2	TRBJ2-5	CASSLEAGGTVTQYF
TRBV10-3	TRBJ2-1	CAIRGANEQFF
TRBV20-1	TRBJ1-2	CSAGQDLTFNYGYTF
TRBV28	TRBJ2-3	CASSYSADTQYF
TRBV12-3/TRBV12-4	TRBJ2-3	CASSSTAGTGETDTQYF
TRBV29-1	TRBJ2-5	CSVGQGQETQYF
TRBV3-1	TRBJ2-3	CASSPSGRSTDTQYF
TRBV11-1	TRBJ2-1	CASSLPPSSGDYNEQFF
TRBV7-8	TRBJ2-1	CASSLQASYNEQFF
TRBV5-1	TRBJ2-1	CASSRGRPYSSYNEQFF
TRBV7-2	TRBJ2-3	CASTAGRVNTDTQYF
TRBV7-2	TRBJ2-7	CASSFPGLAGVEQYF
TRBV4-1	TRBJ2-1	CASSQGPGGYNEQFF
TRBV6-6	TRBJ1-4	CASSGVREKLFF
TRBV7-8	TRBJ2-1	CASSLAGGENEQFF
TRBV5-1	TRBJ2-1	CASSPRGGPLGYSEQFF
TRBV20-1	TRBJ2-7	CSAKLAGGSYEQYF
TRBV11-3	TRBJ2-7	CASSTLAGALYEQYF
TRBV19	TRBJ1-5	CASSISAPVSQPQHF
TRBV5-1	TRBJ2-1	CASSLFGSGGIYNEQFF
TRBV11-1	TRBJ1-1	CASSLGGLATEAFF
TRBV11-2	TRBJ2-2	CASSPRWAGQGYTGELFF
TRBV2	TRBJ1-6	CASIRDRLAPLHF
TRBV7-2	TRBJ2-2	CASMLEGLGTGELFF
TRBV5-6	TRBJ1-2	CASSGRDRAGGYTF
TRBV5-1	TRBJ2-1	CASSATGFDEQFF
TRBV29-1	TRBJ2-3	CSATSFPEGSDTQYF
TRBV30	TRBJ1-5	CAWATTGSQHF
TRBV27	TRBJ1-2	CASSISVAAGGGYTF
TRBV7-6	TRBJ2-7	CASSSNRGSYEQYF
TRBV5-6	TRBJ1-3	CASSLSRAGNTIYF